This T cell receptor (beta chain) emerged from a study of low-dose radiotherapy and immunotherapy resistance in tumors. As for the study in general: A total of 6.5 Gy was given to Cohort 1 as 0.5 Gy per fraction every 2 weeks.

cDNA synthesis used a TRAV/TRBV-specific primer set for both chains. With a V-primer adapter and a constant-region primer, TCRs were amplified for 20 PCR cycles. TCRdb re-called the reads with MiXCR, one entry per CDR3 protein. This sample has some 10,000 distinct CDR3 sequences, with roughly three quarters found just once. This CDR3 contains 12 residues. Germline-derived CDR1 and CDR2 are SNHLY and FYNNEI. Trimming left V 4 bases short and J 4 bases short, with 5 bases between. This clonotype was counted only a few times. This chain joins TRBV2 and TRBJ2-1, with D unclear. The receptor was isolated from a human donor with advanced metastatic prostate, ovarian, gallbladder or colorectal cancer (not recorded which). This table probably holds off-target reads from a library built for another chain. CDR3 DNA: TGTGCCAGCAGTGGGCGGTACAATGAGCAGTTCTTC. This codes for CASSGRYNEQFF.